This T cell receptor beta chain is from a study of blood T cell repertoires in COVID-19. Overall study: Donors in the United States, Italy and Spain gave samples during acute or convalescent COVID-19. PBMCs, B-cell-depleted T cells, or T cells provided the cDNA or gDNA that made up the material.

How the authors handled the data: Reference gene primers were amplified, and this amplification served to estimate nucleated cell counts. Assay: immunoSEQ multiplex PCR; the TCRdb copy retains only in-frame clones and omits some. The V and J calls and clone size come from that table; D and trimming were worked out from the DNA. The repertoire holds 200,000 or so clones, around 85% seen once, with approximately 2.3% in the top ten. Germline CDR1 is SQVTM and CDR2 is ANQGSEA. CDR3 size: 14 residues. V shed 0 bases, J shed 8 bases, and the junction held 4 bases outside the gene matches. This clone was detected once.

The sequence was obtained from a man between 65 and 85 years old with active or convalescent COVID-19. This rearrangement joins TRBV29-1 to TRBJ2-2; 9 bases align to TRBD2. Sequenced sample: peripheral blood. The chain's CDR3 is CSVEEAGGTGELFF. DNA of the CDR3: TGCAGCGTTGAAGAGGCGGGGGGGACAGGGGAGCTGTTTTTT.